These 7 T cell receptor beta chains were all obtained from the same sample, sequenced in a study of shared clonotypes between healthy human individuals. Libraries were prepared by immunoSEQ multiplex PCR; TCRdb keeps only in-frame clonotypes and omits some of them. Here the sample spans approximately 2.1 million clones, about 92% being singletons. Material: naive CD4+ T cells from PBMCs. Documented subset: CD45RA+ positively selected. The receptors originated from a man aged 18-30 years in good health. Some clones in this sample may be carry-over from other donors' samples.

In nucleotides, the CDR3 is TGTGCCAGCAGTTACCGTGACTGGAGCTCCTACGAGCAGTACTTC. Translation: CASSYRDWSSYEQYF. The chain combines TRBV6-5 with TRBJ2-7; D is ambiguous. The length of the CDR3 is 15 residues. V was trimmed by 2 bases and J by 0 bases, leaving 11 bases between them. The germline V gene encodes CDR1 MNHEY and CDR2 SVGAGI.

CDR3 region: CASSLSPILSEQYF. For the CDR3, the DNA is TGCGCCAGCAGCTTATCGCCAATCCTCTCCGAGCAGTACTTC. This sequence joins TRBV5-1 and TRBJ2-7; no definite D call. This CDR3 spans 14 amino acids. Deletions cut 2 bases from V and 6 bases from J, with 15 bases between. Looked up from germline, CDR1 is SGHRS and CDR2 is YFSETQ.

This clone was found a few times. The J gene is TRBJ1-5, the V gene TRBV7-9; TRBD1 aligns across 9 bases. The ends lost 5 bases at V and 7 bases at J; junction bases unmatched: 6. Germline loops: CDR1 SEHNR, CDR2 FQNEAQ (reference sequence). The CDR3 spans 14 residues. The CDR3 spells CASSGTGPEQPQHF. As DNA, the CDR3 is TGTGCCAGCAGCGGGACAGGGCCGGAACAGCCCCAGCATTTT.

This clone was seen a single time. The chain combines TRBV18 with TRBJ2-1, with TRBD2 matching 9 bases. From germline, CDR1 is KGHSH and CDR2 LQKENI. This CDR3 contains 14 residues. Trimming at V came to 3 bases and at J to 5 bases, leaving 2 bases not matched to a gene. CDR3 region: CASSPGTSNNEQFF. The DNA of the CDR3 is TGTGCCAGCTCACCCGGGACTAGCAACAATGAGCAGTTCTTC.

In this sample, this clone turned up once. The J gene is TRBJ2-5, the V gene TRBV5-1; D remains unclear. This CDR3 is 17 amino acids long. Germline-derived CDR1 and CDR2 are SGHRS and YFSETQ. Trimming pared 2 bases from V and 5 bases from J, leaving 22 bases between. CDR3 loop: CASSLEVSGGGFETQYF. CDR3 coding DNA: TGCGCCAGCAGCTTAGAAGTCAGTGGTGGTGGTTTCGAGACCCAGTACTTC.

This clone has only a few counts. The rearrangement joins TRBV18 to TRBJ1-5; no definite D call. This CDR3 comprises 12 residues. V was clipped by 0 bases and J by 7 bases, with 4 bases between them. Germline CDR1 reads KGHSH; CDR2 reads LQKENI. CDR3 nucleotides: TGTGCCAGCTCACCACCGTTACAGCCCCAGCATTTT. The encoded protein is CASSPPLQPQHF.

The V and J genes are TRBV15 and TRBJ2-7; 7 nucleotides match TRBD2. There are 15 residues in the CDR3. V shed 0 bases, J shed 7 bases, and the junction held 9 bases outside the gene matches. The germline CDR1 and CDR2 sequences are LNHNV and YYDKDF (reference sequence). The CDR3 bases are TGTGCCACCAGCAGAGATGTGGGGGGAGCGGGAGAGCAGTACTTC. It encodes CATSRDVGGAGEQYF.